These 7 T cell receptor beta chains share one sample of origin, sequenced in a study of early T cells in non-severe SARS-CoV-2 infection. TCRdb redid the calling of the 5' RACE reads with MiXCR, one entry per CDR3 protein. This repertoire shows fewer than 55,000 distinct CDR3 sequences, about 4% found once; its top ten account for roughly 3%. Input material: whole blood. These receptors came from an adult who was a healthcare worker with PCR-confirmed SARS-CoV-2 infection or an uninfected control (not recorded which).

This clonotype was seen a handful of times. This sequence joins TRBV5-1 and TRBJ2-3, with no clear D. This CDR3 is built from 16 residues. V shed 0 bases and J shed 2 bases, with 13 bases lying between them. The germline V gene has CDR1 SGHRS and CDR2 YFSETQ. DNA of the CDR3: TGCGCCAGCAGCTTGGGGCCAACTCATATCACAGATACGCAGTATTTT. This encodes CASSLGPTHITDTQYF. The full variable domain, in which reference TRBV5-1 and TRBJ2-3 provide the parts outside the CDR3, is KAGVTQTPRYLIKTRGQQVTLSCSPISGHRSVSWYQQTPGQGLQFLFEYFSETQRNKGNFPGRFSGRQFSNSRSEMNVSTLELGDSALYLCASSLGPTHITDTQYFGPGTRLTVL.

The rearrangement links TRBV27 to TRBJ2-3, with TRBD1 matching 7 bases. Per germline, CDR1 MNHEY and CDR2 SMNVEV (reference sequence). The CDR3 covers 16 residues. V shed 6 bases, J shed 2 bases, and the junction held 11 bases outside the gene matches. The CDR3 DNA is TGTGCCAGCAGCCTCAGGGGGACCACCCCCACAGATACGCAGTATTTT. Translation gives CASSLRGTTPTDTQYF.

The sample holds many counts of this clonotype. CDR3 nucleotide sequence: TGCGCCAGCAGCCGTACAGGGGACACCGGGGAGCTGTTTTTT. Its protein product is CASSRTGDTGELFF. This rearrangement joins TRBV5-1 to TRBJ2-2, with TRBD1 matching over 7 bases. Germline V CDR1 and CDR2: SGHRS, YFSETQ. The CDR3 extends over 14 amino acids. J was trimmed by 3 bases and V by 4 bases; bases with no gene match: 3.

The V gene is TRBV12-3 or TRBV12-4, the J gene TRBJ2-1, with a weak D call TRBD2 (5 bases). V lost 4 bases and J 4 bases, leaving 5 bases between the germline ends. The CDR3 loop spans 12 amino acids. The CDR3 sequence: CASSWRYNEQFF. CDR3 bases: TGTGCCAGCAGTTGGAGGTACAATGAGCAGTTCTTC.

This clonotype showed up just a few times. This sequence joins TRBV7-6 and TRBJ2-7; D is unresolved. The CDR3 is 15 residues long. V was cut by 0 bases and J by 4 bases, with 13 bases left in between. Germline V gene data show CDR1 as SGHVS and CDR2 as FNYEAQ. CDR3: CASSLAASHAYEQYF. CDR3 DNA sequence: TGTGCCAGCAGCTTAGCGGCCAGCCATGCATACGAGCAGTACTTC.

In this sample, this clonotype turned up many times. The chain joins TRBV7-2 to TRBJ2-3; the match to TRBD2 covers 11 bases. Germline V gives CDR1 SGHTA, CDR2 FQGNSA. The CDR3 is 16 amino acids. The ends lost 5 bases at V and 6 bases at J; junction bases unmatched: 10. The CDR3 here is CASSRRLAGRIDTQYF. As DNA, the CDR3 is TGTGCCAGCAGCCGAAGACTAGCGGGGCGAATTGATACGCAGTATTTT.

This clonotype was observed at least ten times. The chain links TRBV28 to TRBJ2-7; D not resolved. This CDR3 spans 14 amino acids. Looked up from germline, CDR1 is MDHEN and CDR2 is SYDVKM. The germline V and J ends were trimmed by 3 bases and 0 bases, with 9 bases remaining between them. CDR3 sequence: CASSLQTTSYEQYF. The CDR3 bases are TGTGCCAGCAGTTTGCAAACCACCTCCTACGAGCAGTACTTC. Based on the CDR3 plus reference TRBV28 and TRBJ2-7, the full variable domain is DVKVTQSSRYLVKRTGEKVFLECVQDMDHENMFWYRQDPGLGLRLIYFSYDVKMKEKGDIPEGYSVSREKKERFSLILESASTNQTSMYLCASSLQTTSYEQYFGPGTRLTVT.